A selection of T cell receptor beta chains follows, all from one sample in a study of vaccination effects on CD4 cells after COVID-19. Generated by immunoSEQ multiplex PCR, the TCRdb table keeps only in-frame clones and is missing some. Among tens of thousands of clones listed, just over 70% were seen once. Their specific antigens are unknown. The specimen was CD4+ T cells from PBMCs cultured without peptide, collected before COVID-19 vaccination. These receptor sequences come from a human donor who had a prior SARS-CoV-2 infection. Both conserved end residues are part of each CDR3. A D gene is named only where the DNA matches it firmly. Only part of the rows carry a size: once, few, many, or a class if the clone is expanded.

v_call	clone_size	j_call	d_call	cdr3_nt	cdr3_aa
TRBV27	.	TRBJ1-2	.	TGTGCCAGCAGGTTGGGGGGGCCTAACTATGGCTACACCTTC	CASRLGGPNYGYTF
TRBV2	few	TRBJ1-2	.	TGTGCCAGCAGGGTCCCCGGGGATGGCTACACCTTC	CASRVPGDGYTF
TRBV27	.	TRBJ2-3	TRBD2	TGTGCCAGCAGTACGCGAAGGAGCAGCGGGGGAACAGATACGCAGTATTTT	CASSTRRSSGGTDTQYF
TRBV7-9	.	TRBJ2-7	.	TGTGCCAGCAGCTCCGGGTTGGGGGTCTACGAGCAGTACTTC	CASSSGLGVYEQYF
TRBV9	.	TRBJ1-1	TRBD1	TGTGCCAGCAGCCAACAGGGGCAGAACACTGAAGCTTTCTTT	CASSQQGQNTEAFF
TRBV5-1	.	TRBJ2-5	.	TGCGCCAGCAGCTTGGTTCTGGAGACCCAGTACTTC	CASSLVLETQYF
TRBV11-3	.	TRBJ2-1	.	TGTGCCAGCAGCCCTCTAGAGGGGGGTCGGGATGAGCAGTTCTTC	CASSPLEGGRDEQFF
TRBV11-3	.	TRBJ2-1	TRBD2	TGTGCCAGCAGCGGCCGGACTAGCGGGGGACATTACAATGAGCAGTTCTTC	CASSGRTSGGHYNEQFF
TRBV4-1	.	TRBJ2-3	.	TGCGCCAGCAGCCAAGGATACAGGGAATTGGGCACAGATACGCAGTATTTT	CASSQGYRELGTDTQYF
TRBV6-9	.	TRBJ2-6	TRBD2	TGTGCCAACCGTAGCGGGGGCTCTGGGGCCAACGTCCTGACTTTC	CANRSGGSGANVLTF
TRBV5-6	.	TRBJ2-2	.	TGTGCCAGCAGCTTGAGTGCTACCGGGGAGCTGTTTTTT	CASSLSATGELFF
TRBV6-5	few	TRBJ1-4	.	TGTGCCAGCGGCCGGGACTATCGTAATGAAAAACTGTTTTTT	CASGRDYRNEKLFF
TRBV6-5	.	TRBJ1-2	.	TGTGCCAGCAGTACCCCCGGGGGTCCGGGCTACACCTTC	CASSTPGGPGYTF
TRBV18	.	TRBJ2-7	.	TGTGCCAGCTCACTACGACAGGAATTCTACGAGCAGTACTTC	CASSLRQEFYEQYF
TRBV3-1/TRBV3-2	.	TRBJ2-7	TRBD1	TGTGCCAGCAGCCGGAGGATGGGGACAGGTTCCTCCTACGAGCAGTACTTC	CASSRRMGTGSSYEQYF
TRBV6-5	.	TRBJ2-7	.	TGTGCCAGCACCCCCTTTCCGGGAACCTCCTACGAGCAGTACTTC	CASTPFPGTSYEQYF
TRBV19	few	TRBJ2-2	.	TGTGCCAGTAGTAAAAATCCGGGACAACCGAACACCGGGGAGCTGTTTTTT	CASSKNPGQPNTGELFF
TRBV3-1/TRBV3-2	.	TRBJ1-2	.	TGTGCCAGCAGCCAAACCCGGGACTACACCTTC	CASSQTRDYTF
TRBV24-1	.	TRBJ1-4	.	TGTGCCACCAGTGATCCCTCTGCCCAGGGTGGGGGAGGTGAAAAACTGTTTTTT	CATSDPSAQGGGGEKLFF
TRBV6-5	.	TRBJ1-6	.	TGTGCCAGCAGGAACAGGGTTTCACCCCTCCACTTT	CASRNRVSPLHF
TRBV7-8	.	TRBJ1-1	.	TGTGCCAGCAGCTTAGGTTTGGGACGGGGGAACACTGAAGCTTTCTTT	CASSLGLGRGNTEAFF
TRBV18	.	TRBJ2-7	.	TGTGCCAGCTCACCAACGGTAAGATACAGATACTACGAGCAGTACTTC	CASSPTVRYRYYEQYF
TRBV30	few	TRBJ1-1	.	TGTGCCTGGACCCGACTCCAAGGGGCTAAAGCTTTCTTT	CAWTRLQGAKAFF
TRBV11-3	few	TRBJ2-1	.	TGTGCCAGCAGCTTAGCGGATCGAGTGGCAGGCGGGGAGCAGTTCTTC	CASSLADRVAGGEQFF
TRBV11-2	.	TRBJ1-4	.	TGTGCCAGCAGCTTAAACCCAGGGCGAAGTGAAAAACTGTTTTTT	CASSLNPGRSEKLFF
TRBV5-4	.	TRBJ2-1	TRBD2	TGTGCCAGCAGCTTGGGTGCTAGCGGGGTATCGGATGAGCAGTTCTTC	CASSLGASGVSDEQFF
TRBV6-6	once	TRBJ1-5	.	TGTGCCAGCAGTCAGGGCAATCAGCCCCAGCATTTT	CASSQGNQPQHF
TRBV7-2	.	TRBJ1-2	.	TGTGCCAGCAGCTTAGAAGTAGGAGGAGTGAACTATGGCTACACCTTC	CASSLEVGGVNYGYTF
TRBV5-4	.	TRBJ1-1	.	TGTGCCAGCAGCTCTCCCGGCACAGGGCCAAACACTGAAGCTTTCTTT	CASSSPGTGPNTEAFF
TRBV7-2	.	TRBJ2-7	TRBD1	TGTGCCAGCAGCGCCCAGCAGACAGGGTATGGCGAGCAGTACTTC	CASSAQQTGYGEQYF
TRBV7-2	.	TRBJ2-3	.	TGTGCCAGCAGCTCCAACACAGATACGCAGTATTTT	CASSSNTDTQYF
TRBV18	.	TRBJ2-2	.	TGTGCCAGCTCACCACCTCCTACAGGAACGAACACCGGGGAGCTGTTTTTT	CASSPPPTGTNTGELFF
TRBV18	.	TRBJ1-6	.	TGTGCCAGCTCACCCTCGGGGGAGGGATCACCCCTCCACTTT	CASSPSGEGSPLHF
TRBV9	.	TRBJ2-5	TRBD2	TGTGCCAGCAGCCCAGGGACTAGCGGGGGGGCCCTGGAGACCCAGTACTTC	CASSPGTSGGALETQYF
TRBV7-2	few	TRBJ2-2	.	TGTGCCAGCAGCCCTAGTAGGACAGTCCCCGGGGAGCTGTTTTTT	CASSPSRTVPGELFF
TRBV6-6	.	TRBJ1-2	.	TGTGCCAGCAGCCGAACGCCGCGGGGTCGGATAGTGGACTATGGCTACACCTTC	CASSRTPRGRIVDYGYTF
TRBV19	.	TRBJ1-2	TRBD1	TGTGCCAGTAGTTCCCTGGACAGGGACTATGGCTACACCTTC	CASSSLDRDYGYTF
TRBV10-2	.	TRBJ2-7	.	TGCGCCAGCACCTCTGGAAACAGGCTAGGCGAGCAGTACTTC	CASTSGNRLGEQYF
TRBV19	few	TRBJ2-7	.	TGTGCCAGTAGTGCTCTCGGGAGAACCTACGAGCAGTACTTC	CASSALGRTYEQYF